This passage covers 4 T cell receptor beta chains from one sample sequenced in a study of T cells after yellow fever vaccination (dated by TCRdb to 2018 to 2020). The meaning of the sample's treatment or condition label: live attenuated yellow fever vaccine strain. Libraries came from 5' RACE. Instrument used: Illumina HiSeq 2500. TCRdb reprocessing: public reads trimmed at Q25 with fastp, clones called with MiXCR, in-frame beta chains kept. Merged by CDR3 protein, the rows form single entries marked with the most common genes and DNA. This sample lists hundreds of thousands of distinct CDR3 sequences; 15% to 20% were detected once. Roughly an eighth of the sample belongs to the ten largest clones. The source material was PBMCs, sampled 15 days after the yellow fever booster vaccination. All receptors come from a man aged 25-45 years who received the YFV17D yellow fever vaccine.

J is TRBJ2-7 and V is TRBV5-6; 9 bases map to TRBD2. This CDR3 spans 14 amino acids. Germline trimming cut 6 bases from V and 4 bases from J; bases unmatched to any gene: 8. The germline V gene has CDR1 SGHDT and CDR2 YYEEEE. The CDR3 here is CASTGTSIRYEQYF. DNA for the CDR3: TGTGCCAGCACTGGGACTAGCATCAGGTACGAGCAGTACTTC.

This clonotype was seen ten or more times. V and J are TRBV28 and TRBJ2-1; the D gene is possibly TRBD2 (5 bases). The ends were cut back, 3 bases at V and 7 bases at J, with 7 bases in the middle. This CDR3 has 12 amino acids. Germline V gene sequence: CDR1 MDHEN, CDR2 SYDVKM. CDR3 in DNA: TGTGCCAGCAGTTTTTGGGAGAATGAGCAGTTCTTC. Protein product: CASSFWENEQFF. The whole variable domain, remainder taken from reference TRBV28 and TRBJ2-1, is DVKVTQSSRYLVKRTGEKVFLECVQDMDHENMFWYRQDPGLGLRLIYFSYDVKMKEKGDIPEGYSVSREKKERFSLILESASTNQTSMYLCASSFWENEQFFGPGTRLTVL.

This clonotype was observed a handful of times. The chain is built from TRBV28 and TRBJ1-2; possible D gene TRBD1, 5 bases. The CDR3 extends over 13 amino acids. Germline CDR1 and CDR2: MDHEN and SYDVKM. V lost 5 bases and J 6 bases, leaving 13 bases between the germline ends. The DNA of the CDR3 is TGTGCCAGCAGTCGCGTGGGGGGTGATGGCTACACCTTC. It is translated as CASSRVGGDGYTF.

V usage is TRBV5-4 and J usage is TRBJ1-5; a possible D gene is TRBD1 (5 bases). This CDR3 contains 13 residues. CDR1 SGHNT and CDR2 YYREEE come from the germline V gene (reference sequence). V was clipped by 3 bases and J by 7 bases, with 11 bases between them. Written as DNA, the CDR3 is TGTGCCAGCAGCTCCGGGGGGGGGCAGCCCCAGCATTTT. Its translation: CASSSGGGQPQHF.